The present T cell receptor (beta chain) was sequenced within a study of cytomegalovirus exposure and HLA in healthy donors. Study as a whole: Among the approximately 400 genotyped donors, around 85% were placed in the Caucasian-associated ancestry cluster.

Study-level results: The later analysis indicated that the majority of CMV-associated TCR beta chains appeared HLA-restricted.

In the PCR, 60 Vbeta and 13 Jbeta primers were used. TCRdb's table, derived via immunoSEQ multiplex PCR, lists solely in-frame clones and lacks some. The sample includes tens of thousands of clones, 81% of them seen just once. A remark on this clone: Its antigen is currently unknown.

This receptor was obtained from a man aged 45-60 years in good health and CMV-seronegative. Sequencing input: PBMCs.

As DNA, the CDR3 is TGCGCCAGCAGCAGATCGACGGGAATCACAGATACGCAGTATTTT. Translated, it gives CASSRSTGITDTQYF. The gene calls are TRBV5-1 and TRBJ2-3, with D perhaps TRBD2 (5 bases). The ends were cut back, 4 bases at V and 2 bases at J, with 14 bases in the middle. Germline V gene lookup returns CDR1 SGHRS and CDR2 YFSETQ. This CDR3 contains 15 residues.